This TCR beta chain was sequenced during a study of blood T cell repertoires in COVID-19 (dated by TCRdb to between 2020 and 2021). At the level of the whole study: Recovered participants in ImmuneRACE Cohort 3 were defined by two consecutive negative NP/OP PCR tests, clearance by a healthcare professional, or resolution of symptoms. The collaborator samples originated in the United States, Italy and Spain and spanned the acute and convalescent phases of COVID-19. The material from the prospective study consisted of cDNA or gDNA derived from T cells, B-cell-depleted T cells, or PBMCs. The dataset comprised deeply sampled blood TCRbeta repertoires from subjects exposed to, actively infected with, or recovered from COVID-19. The repertoires were released in a freely available public database intended as a resource for research on the immune response to SARS-CoV-2. Samples came from the ongoing ImmuneRACE study (first 160 participants) plus 1,254 subjects from 6 global collaborators. Sample metadata almost always included a de-identified subject ID, COVID-19 status, age in years and sex. Where available, HLA class I and class II types were obtained from metadata supplied by the sample provider rather than from assay-based typing. Study-wide conclusions, independent of this receptor: How much clinical and demographic metadata was included differed by source and by participant, and the metadata was provided uncurated.

Regarding this clone: What antigen it recognizes has not been identified. No base quality information exists; no much larger clone differs at one position.

TCRbeta CDR3 regions were amplified from genomic DNA by means of the immunoSEQ Assay, a bias-controlled multiplex PCR. The authors' pipeline ran thus. The number of nucleated cells in each sample was estimated by amplification of reference gene primers within the assay. To quantify the absolute abundance of each unique TCRbeta CDR3 rearrangement, sequence reads were collapsed and filtered. Productive Simpson clonality was computed per sample as the square root of Simpson's diversity index over productive rearrangements. TCRdb limited this immuneACCESS table to in-frame rearrangements with V and J called. A share of clones is missing; checked studies link under half to unresolved V genes, and the rest is unexplained. That table is the source of V, J and clone size, and D and trimming were worked out from the DNA. In this sample the table shows approximately 360,000 clones, approximately 87% of which occur a single time. The ten top clones hold roughly 2% of the sample.

CDR1 and CDR2, looked up from the germline V gene, are KGHDR and SFDVKD. Germline trimming: 4 bases from V, 7 bases from J; junction bases outside gene matches: 12. The CDR3 contains 16 residues, cysteine and phenylalanine counted. The sequence is cut down to CDR3 DNA, 48 bases in frame from base 1. Participants in the prospective study were enrolled through a virtual design, were aged about 18 to 100 years, and lived in roughly 24 United States geographic areas. In the prospective study, cohorts were assigned on the basis of participant-reported clinical history obtained from a screening survey and a study questionnaire. Each participant in the prospective study had whole blood, serum and a nasopharyngeal or oropharyngeal swab collected by mobile phlebotomists. Over an approximately two-month period, participants in the prospective study had the option of providing additional blood draws and questionnaires. Prospective study blood samples were shipped either frozen or at room temperature before DNA extraction.

The sample taken for sequencing was PBMCs or T cells enriched from blood (not recorded which). The TCR was taken from a man aged 40-55 years in a cohort exposed to, infected with or recovered from COVID-19 (not recorded which). The V and J genes are TRBV24-1 and TRBJ2-1, with TRBD2 identical over 7 junction bases. Read as DNA, the sequence is TGTGCCACCAGTGACCCTACTAGCGCGCTTAGAAATGAGCAGTTCTTC. Translated, this gives CATSDPTSALRNEQFF.